The entry below describes one TCR beta chain. Antigen specificity is unknown. These data are taken from a study of T cell responses to AZD1222 COVID-19 vaccine. The table came from immunoSEQ multiplex PCR; TCRdb's copy has only in-frame clones and leaves some out. Of about 130,000 clones in the sample, approximately 85% were seen once. Unmatched junction bases numbered 9, after V lost 3 bases and J lost 6 bases. CDR1 and CDR2 (germline): LGHDT, YNNKEL (reference sequence). The CDR3 is 16 amino acids. Broader study findings: Only after the peak T cell response were repertoires sampled.

The chain employs TRBV3-1 (or the pseudogene TRBV3-2) and TRBJ2-2, with 8 bases fitting TRBD2. This specimen consisted of peripheral blood, obtained on day 0 of AZD1222 vaccination. This receptor was identified in an adult in good health. The CDR3 nucleotides are TGTGCCAGCAGCCAGGAACTAGCGGTAGGAGCCGGGGAGCTGTTTTTT. Translating it yields CASSQELAVGAGELFF.